One and the same sample provided the 18 T cell receptor beta chains below, sequenced in a study of blood T cell repertoires in COVID-19. The protocol was immunoSEQ multiplex PCR, while the TCRdb copy is restricted to in-frame clones and leaves out a portion. There are about 190,000 clones in the sample; less than 80% occur only once, and approximately 13% lies in the top ten. The sample taken for sequencing was peripheral blood. The origin of the receptors is a man in his fifties who had recovered from COVID-19.

This clone was seen at least ten times. V is TRBV5-6 and J is TRBJ2-7; 7 positions agree with TRBD2. CDR1 and CDR2 (germline): SGHDT, YYEEEE. This CDR3 contains 15 residues. The trim removed 5 bases at V and 2 bases at J, leaving 10 bases unmatched. CDR3 amino acids: CASSSGWPLPYEQYF. CDR3 DNA sequence: TGTGCCAGCAGTAGCGGGTGGCCCCTCCCCTACGAGCAGTACTTC.

V and J are TRBV14 and TRBJ2-7, with a possible D match to TRBD2 (5 bases). The germline gives CDR1 SGHDN, CDR2 FVKESK. Between the trimmed V and J ends, which lost 0 bases and 3 bases, there was a span of 6 bases. This CDR3 contains 13 residues. CDR3 bases: TGTGCCAGCAGCCAAGAACGGGACTACGAGCAGTACTTC. Residues: CASSQERDYEQYF.

As concerns this clone: One junction end disagrees with the germline gene, perhaps due to a read error. V and J are TRBV6-6 and TRBJ1-4; no definite D call. The CDR3 covers 14 residues. Looked up from germline, CDR1 is MNHNY and CDR2 is SVGAGI (reference sequence). The CDR3 here is CASSYRVRDEKLFF. The CDR3 DNA sequence: TGTGCCAGCAGTTACCGGGTCCGGGATGAGAAACTGTTTTTT.

The rearrangement links TRBV2 to TRBJ1-1; a possible D gene is TRBD1 (6 bases). CDR1 is SNHLY, CDR2 FYNNEI, per germline. V was trimmed by 4 bases and J by 3 bases, leaving 18 bases between them. This CDR3 is built from 16 residues. CDR3 nucleotide sequence: TGTGCCAGCAGTGTCTCTCGAGGGGGTGTCGACACTGAAGCTTTCTTT. The encoded protein is CASSVSRGGVDTEAFF.

The chain employs TRBV6-5 and TRBJ2-3; D might be TRBD1 (5 bases). This CDR3 has 14 amino acids. The ends were cut back, 2 bases at V and 9 bases at J, with 15 bases in the middle. Germline CDR1 reads MNHEY; CDR2 reads SVGAGI. Here the CDR3 reads CASSYGAEWKTQYF. Written as DNA, the CDR3 is TGTGCCAGCAGTTACGGGGCAGAATGGAAAACGCAGTATTTT.

The chain joins TRBV2 to TRBJ1-2, with 8 bases identical to TRBD1. Germline V gene data show CDR1 as SNHLY and CDR2 as FYNNEI. The CDR3 sequence is 15 residues long. The junction had 7 bases not matched to a gene; V was cut back by 5 bases and J by 2 bases. For the CDR3, the DNA is TGTGCCAGCAGTCTTTCACAGGGGGGAAACTATGGCTACACCTTC. Translated, it gives CASSLSQGGNYGYTF.

The genes are TRBV3-1 (or the pseudogene TRBV3-2) and TRBJ1-2; TRBD1 matches 8 bases. CDR3 length: 17 amino acids. Unmatched junction bases numbered 11, after V lost 1 base and J lost 4 bases. The germline gives CDR1 LGHDT, CDR2 YNNKEL (reference sequence). CDR3 residues: CASSQGFDRGGGYGYTF. The CDR3 coding sequence is TGTGCCAGCAGCCAAGGCTTTGACAGGGGCGGGGGCTATGGCTACACCTTC.

This clone has only a few counts. The chain combines TRBV15 with TRBJ2-1; the match to TRBD1 covers 11 bases. The CDR3 consists of 15 residues. Trimming cost V 4 bases and J 8 bases; bases outside gene matches: 7. Germline values: CDR1 LNHNV, CDR2 YYDKDF (reference sequence). As DNA, the CDR3 is TGTGCCACCAGCATAAGGACAGGGGGCTGGGATGAGCAGTTCTTC. This sequence encodes CATSIRTGGWDEQFF.

The chain is built from TRBV9 and TRBJ2-1; tentative D call: TRBD2 (6 bases). V lost 0 bases and J 6 bases, leaving 13 bases between the germline ends. The CDR3 length is 15 residues. Germline V lookup: CDR1 SGDLS, CDR2 YYNGEE. CDR3 in amino acids: CASSVATGEVNEQFF. The CDR3 DNA follows: TGTGCCAGCAGCGTAGCTACGGGGGAGGTCAATGAGCAGTTCTTC.

The chain recombines TRBV4-2 with TRBJ2-4, with 10 bases that match TRBD1. The ends lost 1 base at V and 5 bases at J; junction bases unmatched: 5. Germline lookup yields CDR1 LGHNA and CDR2 YNFKEQ. This CDR3 region has 16 residues. CDR3 protein: CASSQVAGTGENIQYF. The CDR3 DNA reads as TGTGCCAGCAGCCAAGTAGCCGGGACAGGGGAAAACATTCAGTACTTC.

A remark on this clone: Other DNA sequences in this specimen translate into the identical CDR3. The rearrangement links TRBV18 to TRBJ1-1, with D possibly TRBD1 on 6 matching bases. Germline CDR1 KGHSH, CDR2 LQKENI. The CDR3 sequence is 13 residues long. Trimming removed 5 bases from V and 0 bases from J, with 7 bases in between. The CDR3 DNA reads as TGTGCCAGCTCAACAGGGATGAACACTGAAGCTTTCTTT. Its translation: CASSTGMNTEAFF.

The rearrangement links TRBV7-2 to TRBJ2-5; 12 bases agree with TRBD2. V lost 5 bases to trimming and J lost 2 bases; unmatched junction nucleotides: 12. Germline CDR1 reads SGHTA; CDR2 reads FQGNSA. This CDR3 spans 18 amino acids. CDR3 region: CASSADPGLAGSQETQYF. CDR3 coding DNA: TGTGCCAGCAGCGCAGACCCGGGACTAGCGGGCTCACAAGAGACCCAGTACTTC.

The gene calls are TRBV2 and TRBJ2-1; 8 nucleotides match TRBD2. The CDR3 totals 15 residues. CDR1 and CDR2 (germline): SNHLY, FYNNEI. V gave up 3 bases and J gave up 8 bases; unmatched junction bases: 9. The CDR3 loop is CASSEVAGWGYEQFF. Here the CDR3 DNA reads TGTGCCAGCAGTGAGGTAGCGGGATGGGGCTATGAGCAGTTCTTC.

This rearrangement joins TRBV2 to TRBJ2-5; 8 nucleotides match TRBD1. The CDR3 consists of 14 residues. Germline V gene sequence: CDR1 SNHLY, CDR2 FYNNEI. The junction had 5 bases not matched to a gene; V was cut back by 5 bases and J by 3 bases. The CDR3 region is CASSRDRGEETQYF. CDR3 in DNA: TGTGCCAGCAGTCGCGACAGGGGCGAAGAGACCCAGTACTTC.

This clone was found once. The CDR3 loop is CASSLIGGTYNEQFF. CDR3 in DNA: TGTGCCAGCAGCTTAATAGGGGGAACCTACAATGAGCAGTTCTTC. This sequence joins TRBV7-3 and TRBJ2-1; maybe TRBD1 (6 bases). Germline V gene sequence: CDR1 SGHTA, CDR2 FQGTGA. This CDR3 is 15 amino acids long. The germline V and J ends were trimmed by 1 base and 2 bases, with 9 bases remaining between them. Together with reference TRBV7-3 and TRBJ2-1, the CDR3 gives the full variable domain: GAGVSQTPSNKVTEKGKYVELRCDPISGHTALYWYRQSLGQGPEFLIYFQGTGAADDSGLPNDRFFAVRPEGSVSTLKIQRTERGDSAVYLCASSLIGGTYNEQFFGPGTRLTVL.

V usage is TRBV9 and J usage is TRBJ2-7; 8 nucleotides agree with TRBD2. Germline CDR1 and CDR2: SGDLS and YYNGEE. The V and J ends lost 0 bases and 5 bases, in that order; junction bases with no gene match: 16. The CDR3 consists of 18 residues. The CDR3 coding sequence is TGTGCCAGCAGCGTAGCTACAGGGACTAGTAACTGGGTTGACGAGCAGTACTTC. Residues: CASSVATGTSNWVDEQYF.

V and J are TRBV7-6 and TRBJ2-1; 7 bases are shared with TRBD2. J gave up 4 bases and V 5 bases, and 8 bases lay outside the gene matches. This CDR3 is 15 amino acids long. Per germline, CDR1 SGHVS and CDR2 FNYEAQ. The CDR3 loop is CASSRGVPKYNEQFF. CDR3 in DNA: TGTGCCAGCAGCCGGGGGGTCCCCAAATACAATGAGCAGTTCTTC.

This clone was detected only a few times. This chain links TRBV15 with TRBJ1-1; tentative D call: TRBD1 (6 bases). Germline V lookup: CDR1 LNHNV, CDR2 YYDKDF (reference sequence). Trimming pared 5 bases from V and 11 bases from J, leaving 18 bases between. This CDR3 contains 13 residues. The CDR3 DNA follows: TGTGCCACCAGCTCTAAGCGGGGGGCCTACGCTTTCTTT. It is translated as CATSSKRGAYAFF.